This TCR beta chain comes out of a study of T cell responses to AZD1222 COVID-19 vaccine. Overall study: Second-dose timings of about 4 or about 12 weeks were pooled. Study-wide results and caveats: Clonal diversity may have been underestimated, and the donors were mostly white British, with more females than males. The study reported that nearly half of spike-specific TCRs target unmutated variant regions.

The germline V gene encodes CDR1 GTSNPN and CDR2 SVGIG (reference sequence). This CDR3 has 12 amino acids. The germline V and J ends were trimmed by 4 bases and 6 bases, with 11 bases remaining between them. Comment on this clone: What it recognizes is unknown.

Generated by immunoSEQ multiplex PCR, the TCRdb table keeps only in-frame clones and is missing some. The sample holds 55,000 to 65,000 clones; 85% are singletons and the top ten take approximately 18%. The starting material was peripheral blood, obtained on day 0 of AZD1222 vaccination. The clonotype comes from an adult in good health. The chain links TRBV30 to TRBJ2-3, with D unresolved. DNA for the CDR3: TGTGCCTGGACCGTTGGTGGGGATACGCAGTATTTT. Amino acids: CAWTVGGDTQYF.